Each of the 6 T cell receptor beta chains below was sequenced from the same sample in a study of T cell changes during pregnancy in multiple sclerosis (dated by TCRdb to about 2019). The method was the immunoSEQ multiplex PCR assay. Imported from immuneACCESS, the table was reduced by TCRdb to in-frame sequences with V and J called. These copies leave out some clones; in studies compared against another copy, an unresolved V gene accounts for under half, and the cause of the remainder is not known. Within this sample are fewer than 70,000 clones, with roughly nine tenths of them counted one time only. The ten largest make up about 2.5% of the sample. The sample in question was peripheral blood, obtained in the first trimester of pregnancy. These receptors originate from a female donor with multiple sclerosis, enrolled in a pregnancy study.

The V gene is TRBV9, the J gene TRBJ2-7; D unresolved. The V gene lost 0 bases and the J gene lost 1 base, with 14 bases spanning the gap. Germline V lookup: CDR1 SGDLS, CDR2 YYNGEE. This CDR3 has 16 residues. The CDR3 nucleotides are TGTGCCAGCAGCGTAGATCCATCGGCCGGGTCCTACGAGCAGTACTTC. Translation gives CASSVDPSAGSYEQYF.

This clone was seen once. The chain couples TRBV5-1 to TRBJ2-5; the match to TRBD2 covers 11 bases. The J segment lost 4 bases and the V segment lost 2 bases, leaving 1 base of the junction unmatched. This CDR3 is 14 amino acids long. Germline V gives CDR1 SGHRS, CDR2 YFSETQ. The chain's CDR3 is CASSLGLAGETQYF. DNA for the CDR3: TGCGCCAGCAGCTTAGGACTAGCGGGAGAGACCCAGTACTTC.

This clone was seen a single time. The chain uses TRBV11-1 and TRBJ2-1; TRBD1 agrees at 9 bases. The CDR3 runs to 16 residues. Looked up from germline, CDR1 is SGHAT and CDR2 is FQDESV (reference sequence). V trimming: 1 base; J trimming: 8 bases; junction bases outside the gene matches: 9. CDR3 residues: CASSLEGQGPTDEQFF. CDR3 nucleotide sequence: TGTGCCAGCAGCTTAGAGGGACAGGGACCGACGGATGAGCAGTTCTTC.

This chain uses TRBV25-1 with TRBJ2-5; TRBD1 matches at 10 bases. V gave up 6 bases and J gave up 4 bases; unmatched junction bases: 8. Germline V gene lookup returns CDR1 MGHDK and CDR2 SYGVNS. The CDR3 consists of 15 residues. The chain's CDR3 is CASRGQGVKGETQYF. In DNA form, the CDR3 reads TGTGCCAGCAGAGGACAGGGGGTCAAGGGAGAGACCCAGTACTTC.

Here the CDR3 DNA reads TGTGCCAGCAGCAAGATCCGGGACACGGACTACGAGCAGTACTTC. It encodes CASSKIRDTDYEQYF. This chain joins TRBV7-9 and TRBJ2-7; tentatively, D is TRBD1 (6 bases). The CDR3 has 15 residues. V lost 5 bases and J 3 bases, leaving 17 bases between the germline ends. Germline CDR1 SEHNR, CDR2 FQNEAQ (reference sequence). The complete variable domain, with remaining parts taken from reference TRBV7-9 and TRBJ2-7, reads DTGVSQNPRHKITKRGQNVTFRCDPISEHNRLYWYRQTLGQGPEFLTYFQNEAQLEKSRLLSDRFSAERPKGSFSTLEIQRTEQGDSAMYLCASSKIRDTDYEQYFGPGTRLTVT.

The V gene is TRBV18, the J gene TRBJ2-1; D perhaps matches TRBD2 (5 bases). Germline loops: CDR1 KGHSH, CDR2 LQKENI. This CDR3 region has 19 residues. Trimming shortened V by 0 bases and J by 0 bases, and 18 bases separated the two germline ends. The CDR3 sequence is CASSPPGNRRTSSYNEQFF. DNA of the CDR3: TGTGCCAGCTCACCACCGGGTAATAGGAGGACCAGCTCCTACAATGAGCAGTTCTTC.